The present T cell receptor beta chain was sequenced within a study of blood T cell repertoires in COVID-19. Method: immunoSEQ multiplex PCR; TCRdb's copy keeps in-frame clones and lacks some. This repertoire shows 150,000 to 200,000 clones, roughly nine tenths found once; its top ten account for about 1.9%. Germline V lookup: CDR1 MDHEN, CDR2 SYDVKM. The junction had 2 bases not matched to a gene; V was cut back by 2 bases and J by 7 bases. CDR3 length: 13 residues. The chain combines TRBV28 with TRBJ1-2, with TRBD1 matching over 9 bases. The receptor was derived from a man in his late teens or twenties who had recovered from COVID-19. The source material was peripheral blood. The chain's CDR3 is CASSLDRGGGYTF. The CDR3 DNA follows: TGTGCCAGCAGTTTAGACAGGGGGGGTGGCTACACCTTC.